The 22 T cell receptor beta chains below all came from one sample that was sequenced in a study of molecular identifiers for immune sequencing clone quantification listed by TCRdb under 2018. The library relied on PCR. The listed sequencing device is NextSeq 500. TCRdb applied fastp at Q25 and MiXCR to the public reads, then kept only in-frame beta chains. One record per CDR3 amino acid sequence lists the most common genes and DNA. The sample table contains a few hundred thousand distinct CDR3 sequences; only one count was recorded for roughly 24% of them. The top ten constitute around 0.7% of the sample. Sample: naive CD8+ T cells from blood, with Jurkat cell RNA spiked in. The cell subset or site label, read with the paper, signifies: FACS-sorted CD8+CD4-CCR7+CD45RA+ naive T cells. These receptors originate from a human donor in good health. Some libraries in this study had Jurkat cell RNA spiked in.

This clonotype was detected a few times. The rearrangement links TRBV12-3 or TRBV12-4 to TRBJ1-1, with D perhaps TRBD1 (5 bases). The CDR3 runs 16 residues. Between the trimmed V and J ends, which lost 3 bases and 2 bases, there was a span of 16 bases. In DNA form, the CDR3 reads TGTGCCAGCAGTTTTAAGTTATGGGGACGAAACACTGAAGCTTTCTTT. Its translation: CASSFKLWGRNTEAFF.

This clonotype was picked up a small number of times. CDR3 sequence: CASSVGWQGRVDGELFF. The CDR3 DNA follows: TGTGCCAGCAGCGTAGGGTGGCAGGGAAGGGTTGACGGGGAGCTGTTTTTT. The V gene is TRBV9, the J gene TRBJ2-2, with a tentative D call TRBD1 (5 bases). The germline V gene has CDR1 SGDLS and CDR2 YYNGEE. The CDR3 length is 17 residues. V dropped 0 bases and J dropped 7 bases, with 19 bases sitting between them.

J is TRBJ1-5 and V is TRBV9, with no clear D. V dropped 0 bases and J dropped 5 bases, with 6 bases sitting between them. The CDR3 is 13 residues long. Germline values: CDR1 SGDLS, CDR2 YYNGEE. The CDR3 loop reads CASSVAPHQPQHF. CDR3 nucleotides: TGTGCCAGCAGCGTAGCTCCTCATCAGCCCCAGCATTTT.

This clonotype came up a few times. This chain joins TRBV27 and TRBJ2-7; D tentatively reads TRBD1 or TRBD2 (5 bases each). V was shortened by 0 bases and J by 3 bases, with 12 bases between the two germline ends. The CDR3 is made up of 15 amino acids. Germline V lookup: CDR1 MNHEY, CDR2 SMNVEV (reference sequence). The CDR3 nucleotides are TGTGCCAGCAGTTTATCCGGGGCGCGGAACTACGAGCAGTACTTC. Amino acids: CASSLSGARNYEQYF.

In regard to this clonotype: A much more abundant neighbour one base away suggests this may be a read error. The chain joins TRBV2 to TRBJ2-7; D not certain. This CDR3 region has 11 residues. The V gene's germline CDR1 is SNHLY and CDR2 FYNNEI. V was shortened by 8 bases and J by 3 bases, with 8 bases between the two germline ends. DNA for the CDR3: TGTGCCAGCGGTCCGTTCTACGAGCAGTACTTC. Amino acids: CASGPFYEQYF.

As to this clonotype: Possible read error: a much larger clone is one base away. The CDR3 end shows no conserved phenylalanine or tryptophan, and so a read error is likely. The rearrangement links TRBV5-5 to TRBJ2-7; D gene uncertain. Trimming shortened V by 0 bases and J by 2 bases, and 12 bases separated the two germline ends. This CDR3 has 15 amino acids. Germline V gene lookup returns CDR1 SGHKS and CDR2 YYEKEE (reference sequence). The CDR3 reads CASSLVLLTPYEQYS. In DNA, the CDR3 is TGTGCCAGCAGCTTGGTACTTCTTACGCCCTACGAGCAGTACTCC.

This clonotype was seen a few times. The chain employs TRBV10-3 and TRBJ2-1, with D perhaps TRBD2 (5 bases). Trimming took off 3 bases at V and 6 bases at J, with 12 bases between the two ends. In germline, CDR1 is ENHRY, CDR2 SYGVKD. The CDR3 consists of 14 residues. CDR3 sequence (DNA): TGTGCCATCAGTGATGGTCTAGCCCCCAATGAGCAGTTCTTC. Translating gives CAISDGLAPNEQFF.

This clonotype came up a few times. The CDR3 nucleotides are TGCGCCAGCAGCCAATGGACAGGGGACTACGAGCAGTACTTC. The encoded protein is CASSQWTGDYEQYF. The chain recombines TRBV4-1 with TRBJ2-7, with 9 bases matching TRBD1. Germline CDR1 is MGHRA and CDR2 is YSYEKL. The V segment lost 2 bases and the J segment 3 bases; nucleotides outside the gene matches: 2. CDR3 size: 14 residues.

For this clonotype: A read error is possible here, since a much larger clone lies one base away. This chain uses TRBV4-1 with TRBJ1-5, with D possibly being TRBD1 (5 bases). CDR3 length: 14 amino acids. Germline CDR1 MGHRA, CDR2 YSYEKL. CDR3 nucleotide sequence: TGCGCCAGCAGCCAACAGGGAAACAATCAGCCCCGGCATTTT. It codes for CASSQQGNNQPRHF.

The gene calls are TRBV7-2 and TRBJ2-3, with D perhaps TRBD2 (5 bases). The CDR3 is 17 amino acids. V dropped 1 base and J dropped 4 bases, with 18 bases sitting between them. Germline V CDR1 and CDR2: SGHTA, FQGNSA. As DNA, the CDR3 is TGTGCCAGCAGCTTAGACCGGACTCTTATAGACCCAGATACGCAGTATTTT. Protein product: CASSLDRTLIDPDTQYF.

The chain couples TRBV20-1 to TRBJ2-7, with 9 nucleotides matching TRBD2. The V segment lost 6 bases and the J segment 3 bases; nucleotides outside the gene matches: 15. This CDR3 contains 16 residues. Germline values: CDR1 DFQATT, CDR2 SNEGSKA (reference sequence). The CDR3 coding sequence is TGCAGTGCCAAGCAGCCAGGGACTAGCAGGAGCTACGAGCAGTACTTC. It specifies CSAKQPGTSRSYEQYF.

This clonotype was found many times. The V and J genes are TRBV7-2 and TRBJ2-7, with 8 bases aligning to TRBD2. Unmatched junction bases numbered 8, after V lost 1 base and J lost 6 bases. This CDR3 has 15 amino acids. Germline loops: CDR1 SGHTA, CDR2 FQGNSA. The CDR3: CASSLGPGGAGEQYF. The CDR3 DNA sequence: TGTGCCAGCAGCTTAGGTCCGGGAGGGGCAGGCGAGCAGTACTTC.

This clonotype has only a few counts. This sequence joins TRBV4-1 and TRBJ2-5; 8 nucleotides align to TRBD1. The CDR3 has 16 residues. V lost 2 bases, J lost 2 bases, and 7 bases stayed unmatched. Germline V lookup: CDR1 MGHRA, CDR2 YSYEKL. The CDR3 sequence is CASSQPKTGGQETQYF. The CDR3 DNA sequence: TGCGCCAGCAGCCAACCTAAAACAGGGGGTCAAGAGACCCAGTACTTC.

The chain couples TRBV19 to TRBJ2-3; D gene uncertain. Trimming took 3 bases from V and 0 from J, leaving 16 bases between them. Germline V gene sequence: CDR1 LNHDA, CDR2 SQIVND (reference sequence). The CDR3 sequence is 17 residues long. The CDR3 region is CASSMWAPLRSTDTQYF. The CDR3 DNA reads as TGTGCCAGTAGTATGTGGGCCCCTTTGAGGAGCACAGATACGCAGTATTTT. The full variable domain, rest sourced from reference TRBV19 and TRBJ2-3, is DGGITQSPKYLFRKEGQNVTLSCEQNLNHDAMYWYRQDPGQGLRLIYYSQIVNDFQKGDIAEGYSVSREKKESFPLTVTSAQKNPTAFYLCASSMWAPLRSTDTQYFGPGTRLTVL.

This clonotype was counted ten times or more. The chain joins TRBV15 to TRBJ1-1; D is uncertain. Germline V gives CDR1 LNHNV, CDR2 YYDKDF (reference sequence). This CDR3 contains 13 residues. Trimming cost V 0 bases and J 2 bases, with 4 bases left between them. The CDR3 DNA sequence: TGTGCCACCAGCAGAGATGGTAACACTGAAGCTTTCTTT. Its protein is CATSRDGNTEAFF.

Concerning this clonotype itself: At one end the junction does not follow the germline gene, possibly because of a read error. DNA for the CDR3: TGTGCCACCACTGGGGCAGCTTACGTGCAGTACTTC. Amino acids: CATTGAAYVQYF. The genes are TRBV27 and TRBJ2-7; possibly TRBD1 for D (5 bases). This CDR3 comprises 12 residues. Germline V gene data show CDR1 as MNHEY and CDR2 as SMNVEV (reference sequence).

In its sample, this clonotype was seen a few times. The chain joins TRBV6-5 to TRBJ2-7, with 7 bases matching TRBD1. The CDR3 covers 14 residues. The germline CDR1 and CDR2 sequences are MNHEY and SVGAGI. After removal of 3 bases from V and 2 bases from J, the junction contained 4 bases not matched to a gene. This chain's CDR3 is CASSYDGTAYEQYF. The CDR3 coding sequence is TGTGCCAGCAGTTATGACGGGACAGCCTACGAGCAGTACTTC.

Concerning this clonotype: The CDR3 does not end in the conserved phenylalanine or tryptophan, so this is likely a read error. This chain joins TRBV19 and TRBJ2-7, with D perhaps being TRBD1 or TRBD2 (6 bases each). V lost 2 bases and J lost 3, with 17 bases in between. The CDR3 consists of 16 residues. Germline lookup yields CDR1 LNHDA and CDR2 SQIVND (reference sequence). The CDR3 sequence: CASSISGDISHYEQYL. In DNA, the CDR3 is TGTGCCAGTAGTATATCGGGGGACATTTCACACTACGAGCAGTACCTC.

Concerning this clonotype: The junction shows a germline mismatch at one end, possibly a read error. J is TRBJ1-1 and V is TRBV12-3 or TRBV12-4, with D unresolved. CDR3 length: 14 amino acids. This CDR3 reads CASSLGVVGTVAFF. DNA of the CDR3: TGTGCCAGCAGTTTAGGGGTTGTCGGCACTGTAGCTTTCTTT.

In this sample, this clonotype turned up many times. The genes are TRBV7-9 and TRBJ1-1; D is uncertain. V was clipped by 5 bases and J by 1 base, with 11 bases between them. The V gene's germline CDR1 is SEHNR and CDR2 FQNEAQ (reference sequence). The CDR3 is made up of 14 amino acids. The CDR3 DNA follows: TGTGCCAGCAGCCCCGTCCAGGAGAACACTGAAGCTTTCTTT. It translates to CASSPVQENTEAFF.

The chain joins TRBV11-2 to TRBJ2-3, with 8 bases fitting TRBD2. Germline CDR1 and CDR2: SGHAT and FQNNGV. The CDR3 runs 16 residues. J was trimmed by 0 bases and V by 5 bases; bases with no gene match: 7. DNA for the CDR3: TGTGCCAGCAGCGTAAGAAGCGGGGGCAGCACAGATACGCAGTATTTT. Translation gives CASSVRSGGSTDTQYF.

This clonotype was found many times. The chain is built from TRBV29-1 and TRBJ2-7, with 10 bases matching TRBD1. The V and J ends lost 6 bases and 3 bases, in that order; junction bases with no gene match: 8. Germline-derived CDR1 and CDR2 are SQVTM and ANQGSEA. The CDR3 totals 14 residues. The CDR3 spells CSVQLRDRGYEQYF. The DNA of the CDR3 is TGCAGCGTCCAATTACGGGACAGGGGCTACGAGCAGTACTTC.